The 8 T cell receptor beta chains below all came from one sample that was sequenced in a study of T cells in Graves' hyperthyroidism and ophthalmopathy. RNA transcripts served as the template for amplifying TCR beta CDR3 regions. HTBI primers were employed in a first-round RT-PCR of the TCR CDR3. TCRdb re-derived calls from the multiplex PCR reads in MiXCR, one entry per CDR3 protein. The sample comprises fewer than 700,000 distinct CDR3 sequences, around 15% of which are singletons, and 3.8% rests with the top ten. Sequencing was performed on blood. All receptors come from a woman aged 25 to 39 with Graves' hyperthyroidism.

V and J are TRBV3-1 and TRBJ2-7; D possibly uses TRBD1 or TRBD2 (6 bases each). Per the germline V gene, CDR1 is LGHDT and CDR2 is YNNKEL (reference sequence). The V and J ends lost 0 bases and 9 bases respectively, with 15 bases between them. The CDR3 runs to 14 residues. The CDR3 sequence: CASSQDFGGSGQYF. CDR3 bases: TGTGCCAGCAGCCAAGATTTCGGGGGCAGTGGGCAGTACTTC.

In this sample, this clonotype turned up a few times. The chain carries TRBV12-3 or TRBV12-4 and TRBJ1-5; D is undetermined. This CDR3 comprises 13 residues. V dropped 3 bases and J dropped 5 bases, with 8 bases sitting between them. For the CDR3, the DNA is TGTGCCAGCAGTTTTGCGGAGTATCAGCCCCAGCATTTT. Translating it yields CASSFAEYQPQHF.

This clonotype was detected ten times or more. The rearrangement uses TRBV28 and TRBJ1-1; 9 bases are a match to TRBD1. This CDR3 contains 11 residues. J lost 12 bases, V lost 5 bases, and 4 bases had no gene match. The germline V gene has CDR1 MDHEN and CDR2 SYDVKM. CDR3 loop: CASSPGQGTFF. CDR3 nucleotides: TGTGCCAGCAGTCCGGGACAGGGAACTTTCTTT.

This clonotype appeared a few times. This chain links TRBV5-1 with TRBJ1-6, with D unresolved. From germline, CDR1 is SGHRS and CDR2 YFSETQ. Trimming stripped 1 base from V and 8 bases from J, with 13 bases between. This CDR3 contains 15 residues. The CDR3 sequence is CASSLLGPSDSPLHF. As DNA, the CDR3 is TGCGCCAGCAGCTTGTTGGGTCCCTCAGATTCACCCCTCCACTTT.

This clonotype was detected many times. V is TRBV30 and J is TRBJ1-1; D is unclear. The CDR3 has 14 amino acids. V shed 4 bases and J shed 2 bases, with 14 bases lying between them. Germline V gene lookup returns CDR1 GTSNPN and CDR2 SVGIG (reference sequence). CDR3 coding DNA: TGTGCCTGGACGATGGGAGTAGAAAACACTGAAGCTTTCTTT. It translates to CAWTMGVENTEAFF.

This clonotype was counted at least ten times. This rearrangement joins TRBV7-9 to TRBJ2-7; 9 bases fit TRBD1. Germline CDR1 and CDR2: SEHNR and FQNEAQ (reference sequence). The CDR3 spans 15 residues. The ends lost 5 bases at V and 5 bases at J; junction bases unmatched: 10. The DNA of the CDR3 is TGTGCCAGCAGCCAGGGGACAGGGAGATTCCACGAGCAGTACTTC. Protein sequence: CASSQGTGRFHEQYF.

This chain joins TRBV20-1 and TRBJ2-7, with D possibly TRBD2 on 6 matching bases. This CDR3 comprises 14 residues. Trimming took off 5 bases at V and 6 bases at J, with 20 bases between the two ends. Germline CDR1 reads DFQATT; CDR2 reads SNEGSKA (reference sequence). The CDR3 nucleotides are TGCAGTGCTGCCCTTACCGGGACTTTCCTCGAGCAGTACTTC. Its translation is CSAALTGTFLEQYF.

This clonotype was observed a handful of times. The chain recombines TRBV7-8 with TRBJ1-5; perhaps TRBD1 as D (5 bases). In germline, CDR1 is SGHVS, CDR2 FQNEAQ. V was shortened by 5 bases and J by 0 bases, with 23 bases between the two germline ends. The length of the CDR3 is 19 residues. Written as DNA, the CDR3 is TGTGCCAGCAGCCCCAGGTCCGCAGTGGGGGTCTTTAGCAATCAGCCCCAGCATTTT. Translating it yields CASSPRSAVGVFSNQPQHF.